What follows are 27 T cell receptor beta chains derived from one specimen sequenced in a study of cytomegalovirus exposure and HLA in healthy donors (dated by TCRdb to the late 2010s). Library construction relied on the immunoSEQ multiplex PCR assay. The multiplex PCR relied on a mix of 60 forward primers for TCR Vbeta segments and 13 reverse primers for TCR Jbeta segments. Sourced from immuneACCESS, this table was stored by TCRdb with only in-frame sequences that have V and J called. A share of the clones is absent; for the studies checked, an unresolved V gene accounts for under half, and the remainder has no known explanation. The sample data list over 150,000 clones, and about three quarters of these were observed just once. The ten largest clones capture over 2.5% of the sample. The sample comprised PBMCs. Source of these receptors: a woman aged 50 to 65 in good health and CMV-seropositive.

The rearrangement links TRBV2 to TRBJ1-1, with D tentatively TRBD1 (5 bases). The CDR3 is 12 amino acids. The V and J ends lost 8 bases and 4 bases respectively, with 11 bases between them. Germline V gene data show CDR1 as SNHLY and CDR2 as FYNNEI. CDR3 residues: CASGGGGTEAFF. CDR3 DNA sequence: TGTGCCAGCGGTGGGGGGGGCACTGAAGCTTTCTTT.

This sequence joins TRBV9 and TRBJ1-2; D might be TRBD1 (5 bases). Germline V lookup: CDR1 SGDLS, CDR2 YYNGEE. The CDR3 has 17 amino acids. The germline V and J ends were trimmed by 4 bases and 1 base, with 20 bases remaining between them. CDR3: CASSPGARRGINYGYTF. The CDR3 bases are TGTGCCAGCAGCCCCGGTGCAAGAAGGGGAATTAACTATGGCTACACCTTC.

V is TRBV5-4 and J is TRBJ1-2; 11 bases match TRBD1. The length of the CDR3 is 15 residues. The germline V gene encodes CDR1 SGHNT and CDR2 YYREEE (reference sequence). V lost 5 bases, J lost 7 bases, and 10 bases stayed unmatched. CDR3 sequence: CASRQDGTGGSGYTF. Written as DNA, the CDR3 is TGTGCCAGCAGACAAGATGGGACAGGGGGTAGTGGCTACACCTTC.

The count of this clone is one. The rearrangement joins TRBV11-2 to TRBJ2-2; 7 positions agree with TRBD2. From germline, CDR1 is SGHAT and CDR2 FQNNGV. V was clipped by 4 bases and J by 6 bases; unmatched bases: 8. The CDR3 sequence is 15 residues long. The CDR3, as DNA: TGTGCCAGCAGCTGGACTAGTGTGATCGCCGGGGAGCTGTTTTTT. Protein sequence: CASSWTSVIAGELFF.

This clone turned up a few times. The rearrangement joins TRBV30 to TRBJ1-1, with TRBD1 as a possible D gene (5 bases). Germline-derived CDR1 and CDR2 are GTSNPN and SVGIG (reference sequence). V was clipped by 3 bases and J by 8 bases, with 13 bases between them. This CDR3 is built from 12 residues. CDR3 DNA sequence: TGTGCCTGGAGACCGTCGCAGGGCGAAGCTTTCTTT. This translates into CAWRPSQGEAFF.

The J gene is TRBJ2-7, the V gene TRBV5-8; D might be TRBD1 (6 bases). From germline, CDR1 is SGHTS and CDR2 YDEGEE. Trimming removed 1 base from V and 2 bases from J, with 10 bases in between. The length of the CDR3 is 14 residues. In nucleotides, the CDR3 is TGTGCCAGCAGCTTGACAGGGATCACCTACGAGCAGTACTTC. Translation: CASSLTGITYEQYF.

The chain uses TRBV4-3 and TRBJ1-5; tentatively, D is TRBD1 (6 bases). Germline V lookup: CDR1 LGHNA, CDR2 YSLEER. This CDR3 is 16 amino acids long. Trimming shortened V by 0 bases and J by 4 bases, and 13 bases separated the two germline ends. Written as DNA, the CDR3 is TGCGCCAGCAGCCAAGATTTACCAGGGGCAAATCAGCCCCAGCATTTT. Residues: CASSQDLPGANQPQHF.

The V call is TRBV10-3, the J call TRBJ2-1; 16 bases map to TRBD2. With 10 bases clipped from V and 6 bases from J, the junction kept 12 bases outside the gene matches. This CDR3 has 17 residues. Germline loops: CDR1 ENHRY, CDR2 SYGVKD. CDR3 in amino acids: CATGGGTSGRESNEQFF. The CDR3 coding sequence is TGTGCCACCGGGGGGGGGACTAGCGGGAGGGAAAGCAATGAGCAGTTCTTC.

The CDR3 reads CASSYSIADQLYEQYF. DNA for the CDR3: TGTGCCAGCAGTTACTCTATAGCGGACCAGCTCTACGAGCAGTACTTC. The V gene is TRBV6-5, the J gene TRBJ2-7; a possible D gene is TRBD2 (6 bases). V gave up 0 bases and J gave up 3 bases, with 15 bases separating them. Germline V gene sequence: CDR1 MNHEY, CDR2 SVGAGI. The CDR3 has 16 residues.

This clone showed up just a few times. The chain employs TRBV30 and TRBJ1-1; 9 bases align to TRBD1. Germline trimming cut 4 bases from V and 1 base from J; bases unmatched to any gene: 7. Per the germline V gene, CDR1 is GTSNPN and CDR2 is SVGIG (reference sequence). The CDR3 is 15 residues long. This chain's CDR3 is CAWNFPGQGNTEAFF. As DNA, the CDR3 is TGTGCCTGGAATTTTCCGGGACAGGGGAACACTGAAGCTTTCTTT.

CDR3 sequence (DNA): TGTGCCAGCAGTCTCCTAGCGGGATCAGATACGCAGTATTTT. Encoded protein: CASSLLAGSDTQYF. This chain connects TRBV7-9 to TRBJ2-3; 9 bases are a match to TRBD2. The germline gives CDR1 SEHNR, CDR2 FQNEAQ (reference sequence). The CDR3 has 14 residues. V trimming: 6 bases; J trimming: 4 bases; junction bases outside the gene matches: 5.

The J gene is TRBJ1-5, the V gene TRBV30, with D uncertain. The CDR3 covers 13 residues. Between the trimmed V and J ends, which lost 2 bases and 3 bases, there was a span of 8 bases. Germline lookup yields CDR1 GTSNPN and CDR2 SVGIG (reference sequence). The CDR3 DNA is TGTGCCTGGAGTAGAGCAAACAATCAGCCCCAGCATTTT. Amino acid sequence: CAWSRANNQPQHF.

The rearrangement uses TRBV11-2 and TRBJ1-2; D may be TRBD1 (5 bases). The CDR3 has 14 residues. Trimming took 2 bases from V and 8 from J, leaving 15 bases between them. Germline CDR1 SGHAT, CDR2 FQNNGV. The chain's CDR3 is CASSLNRGGDGYTF. The CDR3 coding sequence is TGTGCCAGCAGCTTAAATCGCGGGGGGGACGGCTACACCTTC.

The chain employs TRBV19 and TRBJ1-3; 7 bases align to TRBD1. This CDR3 comprises 15 residues. V dropped 2 bases and J dropped 2; count of bases not matched to a gene: 3. Germline CDR1 reads LNHDA; CDR2 reads SQIVND (reference sequence). The CDR3 coding sequence is TGTGCCAGTAGTATAATCACAGGGGCTGGAAACACCATATATTTT. It is translated as CASSIITGAGNTIYF.

This rearrangement joins TRBV5-1 to TRBJ2-1, with a possible D match to TRBD1 (7 bases). The germline V gene encodes CDR1 SGHRS and CDR2 YFSETQ. The V end was cut by 4 bases, the J end by 5 bases, with 16 bases between. This CDR3 comprises 15 residues. The CDR3 spells CASSGGGTVNNEQFF. The CDR3 region has the DNA TGCGCCAGCAGCGGGGGCGGGACAGTAAACAATGAGCAGTTCTTC.

V gene TRBV2 combines with J gene TRBJ1-3, with D perhaps matching TRBD1 (6 bases). CDR1 is SNHLY and CDR2 is FYNNEI in the germline V gene. The CDR3 runs 14 residues. V lost 4 bases to trimming and J lost 3 bases, with 10 bases between them. CDR3: CASSVNRVGNTIYF. The CDR3 coding sequence is TGTGCCAGCAGTGTTAACAGGGTTGGAAACACCATATATTTT. Combining the CDR3 with reference TRBV2 and TRBJ1-3 gives the whole variable domain EPEVTQTPSHQVTQMGQEVILRCVPISNHLYFYWYRQILGQKVEFLVSFYNNEISEKSEIFDDQFSVERPDGSNFTLKIRSTKLEDSAMYFCASSVNRVGNTIYFGEGSWLTVV.

The chain recombines TRBV7-9 with TRBJ1-2; 8 nucleotides agree with TRBD1. CDR1 is SEHNR and CDR2 is FQNEAQ in the germline V gene (reference sequence). V shed 6 bases and J 2 bases; nucleotides not matched to a gene: 11. The CDR3 sequence is 16 residues long. This chain's CDR3 is CASSLTGGLINYGYTF. CDR3 coding DNA: TGTGCCAGCAGTCTCACAGGGGGATTAATAAACTATGGCTACACCTTC.

This clone has a handful of counts. CDR3 sequence reads: CASSIPVGGNQPQHF. CDR3 DNA sequence: TGTGCCAGCAGTATCCCCGTAGGGGGCAATCAGCCCCAGCATTTT. This chain links TRBV2 with TRBJ1-5, with a weak D call TRBD1 (5 bases). Germline V gene data show CDR1 as SNHLY and CDR2 as FYNNEI. The CDR3 sequence is 15 residues long. V dropped 5 bases and J dropped 2 bases, with 13 bases sitting between them.

The chain carries TRBV30 and TRBJ1-3; D gene uncertain. V lost 3 bases to trimming and J lost 7 bases, with 13 bases between them. The CDR3 contains 13 residues. CDR1 and CDR2 from the germline V gene are GTSNPN and SVGIG (reference sequence). The CDR3 sequence is CAWSGIGGNTIYF. CDR3 in DNA: TGTGCCTGGAGCGGAATAGGAGGTAACACCATATATTTT.

The chain uses TRBV7-9 and TRBJ2-1; 8 bases agree with TRBD1. Trimming at V came to 5 bases and at J to 3 bases, leaving 9 bases not matched to a gene. The CDR3 loop spans 16 amino acids. Germline V CDR1 and CDR2: SEHNR, FQNEAQ (reference sequence). The CDR3 DNA reads TGTGCCAGCAGCGAAGGGGCAGGGGGCCTCTACAATGAGCAGTTCTTC. Translated, it gives CASSEGAGGLYNEQFF. Combining the CDR3 with reference TRBV7-9 and TRBJ2-1 gives the whole variable domain DTGVSQNPRHKITKRGQNVTFRCDPISEHNRLYWYRQTLGQGPEFLTYFQNEAQLEKSRLLSDRFSAERPKGSFSTLEIQRTEQGDSAMYLCASSEGAGGLYNEQFFGPGTRLTVL.

The CDR3 sequence is CASSFMRANTEAFF. CDR3 in DNA: TGTGCCAGCAGCTTTATGAGGGCCAACACTGAAGCTTTCTTT. The chain carries TRBV11-2 and TRBJ1-1; no definite D call. Germline values: CDR1 SGHAT, CDR2 FQNNGV. Deletions cut 3 bases from V and 2 bases from J, with 10 bases between. The CDR3 has 14 amino acids.

The rearrangement uses TRBV6-1 and TRBJ1-1; tentatively, D is TRBD1 (6 bases). V lost 3 bases to trimming and J lost 5 bases, with 13 bases between them. This CDR3 has 14 amino acids. In germline, CDR1 is MNHNS, CDR2 SASEGT. CDR3 sequence (DNA): TGTGCCAGCAGTGATGACAGGCTCGCGACTGAAGCTTTCTTT. This sequence encodes CASSDDRLATEAFF.

As to this clone: Other DNA sequences in this specimen translate into the identical CDR3. V usage is TRBV28 and J usage is TRBJ2-3, with a tentative D call TRBD2 (6 bases). Germline assignment: CDR1 MDHEN and CDR2 SYDVKM. Deletions cut 2 bases from V and 5 bases from J, with 14 bases between. The CDR3 spans 15 residues. Here the CDR3 reads CASSLRGAGGDTQYF. In DNA, the CDR3 is TGTGCCAGCAGTTTAAGGGGTGCCGGGGGAGATACGCAGTATTTT.

This chain uses TRBV12-2 with TRBJ1-2. TRBV12-2 is recorded as a pseudogene. The CDR3 is 15 residues long. The CDR3 region is CASRLEPWGGPGYTF. CDR3 in DNA: TGTGCAAGTCGCTTAGAACCCTGGGGGGGCCCCGGCTACACCTTC.

V is TRBV5-4 and J is TRBJ2-7; D is possibly TRBD1 (6 bases). The CDR3 has 14 residues. Trimming took off 2 bases at V and 3 bases at J, with 12 bases between the two ends. Germline V gene lookup returns CDR1 SGHNT and CDR2 YYREEE (reference sequence). DNA of the CDR3: TGTGCCAGCAGCTTTCCGGGACAACTCTACGAGCAGTACTTC. It translates to CASSFPGQLYEQYF.

The genes are TRBV18 and TRBJ1-1; D possibly corresponds to TRBD1 (5 bases). V lost 1 base, J lost 6 bases, and 12 bases lay in between. The germline CDR1 and CDR2 sequences are KGHSH and LQKENI. The CDR3 length is 14 residues. The CDR3 reads CASSPQTVNSEAFF. As DNA, the CDR3 is TGTGCCAGCTCACCACAGACAGTAAACTCTGAAGCTTTCTTT. The whole variable domain, remainder taken from reference TRBV18 and TRBJ1-1, is NAGVMQNPRHLVRRRGQEARLRCSPMKGHSHVYWYRQLPEEGLKFMVYLQKENIIDESGMPKERFSAEFPKEGPSILRIQQVVRGDSAAYFCASSPQTVNSEAFFGQGTRLTVV.

This clone turned up a few times. J is TRBJ2-7 and V is TRBV4-3; 10 bases agree with TRBD1. The CDR3 has 15 amino acids. J was trimmed by 4 bases and V by 4 bases; bases with no gene match: 7. Per the germline V gene, CDR1 is LGHNA and CDR2 is YSLEER. For the CDR3, the DNA is TGCGCCAGCAGCCTTCGGACAGGGGGGAATTACGAGCAGTACTTC. This sequence encodes CASSLRTGGNYEQYF.